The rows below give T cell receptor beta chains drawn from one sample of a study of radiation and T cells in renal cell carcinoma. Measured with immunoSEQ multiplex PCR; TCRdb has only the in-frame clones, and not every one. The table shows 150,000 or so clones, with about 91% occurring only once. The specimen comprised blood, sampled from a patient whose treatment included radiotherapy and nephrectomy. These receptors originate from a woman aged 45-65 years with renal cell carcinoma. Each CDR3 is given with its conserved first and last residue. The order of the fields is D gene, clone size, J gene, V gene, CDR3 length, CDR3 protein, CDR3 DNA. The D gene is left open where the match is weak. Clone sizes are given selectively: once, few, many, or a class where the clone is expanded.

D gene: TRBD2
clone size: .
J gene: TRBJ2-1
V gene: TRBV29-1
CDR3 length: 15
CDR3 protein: CSVELWRGGHNEQFF
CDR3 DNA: TGCAGCGTTGAATTGTGGCGGGGGGGCCACAATGAGCAGTTCTTC

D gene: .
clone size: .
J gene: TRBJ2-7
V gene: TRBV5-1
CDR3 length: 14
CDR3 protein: CASSLAVSSYEQYF
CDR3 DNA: TGCGCCAGCAGCTTGGCCGTGAGCTCCTACGAGCAGTACTTC

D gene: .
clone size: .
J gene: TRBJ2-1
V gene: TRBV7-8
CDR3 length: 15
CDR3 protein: CASSLVPGRWNEQFF
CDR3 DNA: TGTGCCAGCAGCTTAGTGCCAGGGAGGTGGAATGAGCAGTTCTTC

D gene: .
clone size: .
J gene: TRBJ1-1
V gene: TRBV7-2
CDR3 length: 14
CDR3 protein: CASSLTQGYTEAFF
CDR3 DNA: TGTGCCAGCAGCTTAACCCAGGGGTACACTGAAGCTTTCTTT

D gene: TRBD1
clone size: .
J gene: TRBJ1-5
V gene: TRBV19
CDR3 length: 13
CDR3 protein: CASSRQGYQPQHF
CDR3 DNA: TGTGCCAGTAGTAGACAGGGTTATCAGCCCCAGCATTTT

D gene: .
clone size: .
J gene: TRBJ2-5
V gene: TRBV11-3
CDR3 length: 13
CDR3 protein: CASSTGVGETQYF
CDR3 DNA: TGTGCCAGCAGTACGGGGGTCGGCGAGACCCAGTACTTC

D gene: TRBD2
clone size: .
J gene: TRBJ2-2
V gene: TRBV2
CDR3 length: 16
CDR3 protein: CASRPSSGGYTGELFF
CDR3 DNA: TGTGCCAGCAGACCATCTAGCGGGGGTTACACCGGGGAGCTGTTTTTT

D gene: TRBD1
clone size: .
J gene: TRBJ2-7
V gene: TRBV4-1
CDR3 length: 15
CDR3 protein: CASSHQQGAMNEQYF
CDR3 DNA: TGCGCCAGCAGCCATCAACAGGGGGCTATGAACGAGCAGTACTTC

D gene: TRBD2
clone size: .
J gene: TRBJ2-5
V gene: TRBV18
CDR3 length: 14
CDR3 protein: CASSAGLAGETQYF
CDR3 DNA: TGTGCCAGCTCTGCGGGACTAGCAGGAGAGACCCAGTACTTC

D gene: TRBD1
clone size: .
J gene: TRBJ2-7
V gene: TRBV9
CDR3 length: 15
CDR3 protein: CASSVGGTGSYEQYF
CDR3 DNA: TGTGCCAGCAGCGTAGGCGGGACAGGCTCCTACGAGCAGTACTTC

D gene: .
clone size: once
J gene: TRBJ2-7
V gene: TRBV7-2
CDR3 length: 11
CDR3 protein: CASSFLGEQYF
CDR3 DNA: TGTGCCAGCAGCTTCCTCGGGGAGCAGTACTTC

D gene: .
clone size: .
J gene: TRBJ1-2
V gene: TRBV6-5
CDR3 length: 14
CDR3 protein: CASSYGGPIYGYTF
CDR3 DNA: TGTGCCAGCAGTTACGGGGGACCTATCTATGGCTACACCTTC

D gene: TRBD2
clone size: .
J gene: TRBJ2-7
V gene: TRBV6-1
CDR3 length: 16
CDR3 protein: CASSEREGLGSYEQYF
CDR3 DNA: TGTGCCAGCAGTGAACGGGAGGGATTGGGGTCCTACGAGCAGTACTTC

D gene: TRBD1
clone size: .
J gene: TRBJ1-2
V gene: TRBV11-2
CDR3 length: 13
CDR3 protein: CASSTGTGFGYTF
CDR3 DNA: TGTGCCAGCAGCACCGGGACAGGGTTTGGCTACACCTTC

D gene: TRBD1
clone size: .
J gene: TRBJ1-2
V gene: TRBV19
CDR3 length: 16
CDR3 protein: CASSGGQGNRWYGYTF
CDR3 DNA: TGTGCCAGTAGCGGGGGACAGGGGAACAGGTGGTATGGCTACACCTTC

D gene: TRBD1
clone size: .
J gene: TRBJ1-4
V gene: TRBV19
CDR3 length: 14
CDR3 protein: CASSDPGQHEKLFF
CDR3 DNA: TGTGCCAGTAGTGACCCGGGACAGCATGAAAAACTGTTTTTT

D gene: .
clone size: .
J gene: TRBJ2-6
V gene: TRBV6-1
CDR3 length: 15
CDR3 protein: CASRWGASGANVLTF
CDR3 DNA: TGTGCCAGCAGGTGGGGGGCCTCTGGGGCCAACGTCCTGACTTTC

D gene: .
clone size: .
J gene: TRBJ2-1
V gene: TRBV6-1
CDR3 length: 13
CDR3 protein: CASSERSYNEQFF
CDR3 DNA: TGTGCCAGCAGTGAACGCTCCTACAATGAGCAGTTCTTC

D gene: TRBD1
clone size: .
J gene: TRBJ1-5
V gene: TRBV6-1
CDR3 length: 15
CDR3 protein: CASSGTGSLNQPQHF
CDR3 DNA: TGTGCCAGCAGCGGGACAGGGAGCCTCAATCAGCCCCAGCATTTT

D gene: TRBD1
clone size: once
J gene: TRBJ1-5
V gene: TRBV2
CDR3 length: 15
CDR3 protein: CASSTGQTNNQPQHF
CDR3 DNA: TGTGCCAGCAGTACGGGACAGACCAACAATCAGCCCCAGCATTTT

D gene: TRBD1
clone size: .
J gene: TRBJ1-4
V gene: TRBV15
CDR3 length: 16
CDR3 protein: CATSTQASGGDEKLFF
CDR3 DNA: TGTGCCACATCCACCCAAGCTTCAGGGGGGGACGAAAAACTGTTTTTT

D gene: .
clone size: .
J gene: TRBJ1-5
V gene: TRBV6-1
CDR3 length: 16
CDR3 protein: CASSEDHREKSQPQHF
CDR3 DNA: TGTGCCAGCAGTGAAGACCACAGGGAAAAAAGTCAGCCCCAGCATTTT

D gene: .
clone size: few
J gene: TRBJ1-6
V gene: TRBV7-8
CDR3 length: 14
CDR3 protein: CASSSQGTNSPLHF
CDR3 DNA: TGTGCCAGCAGCTCACAGGGAACGAATTCACCCCTCCACTTT

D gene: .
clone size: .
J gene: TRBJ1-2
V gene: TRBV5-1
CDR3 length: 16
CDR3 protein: CASSLLVTGLSAEGTF
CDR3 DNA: TGCGCCAGCAGCTTGCTTGTGACGGGCCTTTCTGCAGAGGGCACCTTC

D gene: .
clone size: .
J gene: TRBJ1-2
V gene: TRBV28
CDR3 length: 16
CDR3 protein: CASSFNGHLINYGYTF
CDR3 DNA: TGTGCCAGCAGTTTCAATGGGCATCTTATTAACTATGGCTACACCTTC

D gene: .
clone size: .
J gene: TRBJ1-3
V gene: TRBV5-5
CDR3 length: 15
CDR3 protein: CASSLLGTAGNTIYF
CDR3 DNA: TGTGCCAGCAGCTTGTTGGGGACTGCTGGAAACACCATATATTTT

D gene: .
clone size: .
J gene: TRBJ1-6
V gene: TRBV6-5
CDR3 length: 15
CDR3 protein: CASSRASSYNSPLHF
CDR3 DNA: TGTGCCAGCTCTAGGGCGAGCTCCTATAATTCACCCCTCCACTTT

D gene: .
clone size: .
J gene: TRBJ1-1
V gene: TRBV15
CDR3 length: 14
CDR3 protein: CATSRQVGNTEAFF
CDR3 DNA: TGTGCCACCAGCAGACAAGTGGGAAACACTGAAGCTTTCTTT

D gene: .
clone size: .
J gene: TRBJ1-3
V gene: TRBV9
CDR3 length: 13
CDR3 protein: CASSVAPGNTIYF
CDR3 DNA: TGTGCCAGCAGCGTAGCGCCTGGAAACACCATATATTTT

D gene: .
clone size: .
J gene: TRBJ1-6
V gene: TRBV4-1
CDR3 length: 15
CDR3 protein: CASSHPGARVSPLHF
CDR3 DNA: TGCGCCAGCAGCCATCCAGGGGCTCGGGTTTCACCCCTCCACTTT

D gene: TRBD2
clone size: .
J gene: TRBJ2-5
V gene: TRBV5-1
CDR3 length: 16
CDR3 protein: CASSLASGGFQETQYF
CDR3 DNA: TGCGCCAGCAGCTTGGCGAGCGGGGGGTTCCAAGAGACCCAGTACTTC

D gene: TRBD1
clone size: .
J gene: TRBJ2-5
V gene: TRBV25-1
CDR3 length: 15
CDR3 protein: CASSEYEGAGETQYF
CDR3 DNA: TGTGCCAGCAGTGAATATGAGGGGGCTGGGGAGACCCAGTACTTC

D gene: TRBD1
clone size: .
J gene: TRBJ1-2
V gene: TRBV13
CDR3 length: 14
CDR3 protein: CASSYGQDLGGYTF
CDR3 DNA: TGTGCCAGCAGCTACGGACAGGATCTTGGTGGCTACACCTTC

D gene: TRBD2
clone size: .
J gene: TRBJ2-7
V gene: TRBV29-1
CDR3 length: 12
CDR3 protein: CSFLAGSYEQYF
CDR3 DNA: TGCAGCTTCCTAGCGGGGAGCTACGAGCAGTACTTC

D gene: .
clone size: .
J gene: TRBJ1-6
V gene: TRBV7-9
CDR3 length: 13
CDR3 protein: CASRFNGNSPLHF
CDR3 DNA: TGTGCCAGCAGATTCAACGGGAATTCACCCCTCCACTTT

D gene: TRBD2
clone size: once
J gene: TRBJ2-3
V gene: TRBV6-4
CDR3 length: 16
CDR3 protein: CASSLTSGGSTDTQYF
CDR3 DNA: TGTGCCAGCAGCCTGACCAGCGGGGGTAGCACAGATACGCAGTATTTT

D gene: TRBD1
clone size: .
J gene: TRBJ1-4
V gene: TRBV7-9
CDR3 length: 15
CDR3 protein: CASSPQGQGREKLFF
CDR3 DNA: TGTGCCAGCAGCCCCCAGGGACAGGGAAGGGAAAAACTGTTTTTT